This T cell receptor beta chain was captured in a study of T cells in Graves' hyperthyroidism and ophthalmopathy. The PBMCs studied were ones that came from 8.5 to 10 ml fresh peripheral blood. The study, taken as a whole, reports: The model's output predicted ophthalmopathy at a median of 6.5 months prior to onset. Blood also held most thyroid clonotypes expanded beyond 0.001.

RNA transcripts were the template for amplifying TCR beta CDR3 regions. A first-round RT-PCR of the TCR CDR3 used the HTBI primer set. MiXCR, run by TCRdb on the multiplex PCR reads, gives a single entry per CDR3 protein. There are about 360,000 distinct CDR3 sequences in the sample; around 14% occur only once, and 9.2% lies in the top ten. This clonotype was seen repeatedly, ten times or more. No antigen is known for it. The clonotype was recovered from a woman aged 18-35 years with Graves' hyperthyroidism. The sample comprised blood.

The CDR3 here is CASSLFPPGGPTDTQYF. DNA for the CDR3: TGTGCCAGCAGTTTATTCCCACCGGGGGGGCCCACAGATACGCAGTATTTT. The chain uses TRBV28 and TRBJ2-3; 8 positions agree with TRBD2. V lost 1 base and J lost 2; bases outside the gene matches: 8. The CDR3 is 17 residues long. Germline CDR1 and CDR2: MDHEN and SYDVKM.